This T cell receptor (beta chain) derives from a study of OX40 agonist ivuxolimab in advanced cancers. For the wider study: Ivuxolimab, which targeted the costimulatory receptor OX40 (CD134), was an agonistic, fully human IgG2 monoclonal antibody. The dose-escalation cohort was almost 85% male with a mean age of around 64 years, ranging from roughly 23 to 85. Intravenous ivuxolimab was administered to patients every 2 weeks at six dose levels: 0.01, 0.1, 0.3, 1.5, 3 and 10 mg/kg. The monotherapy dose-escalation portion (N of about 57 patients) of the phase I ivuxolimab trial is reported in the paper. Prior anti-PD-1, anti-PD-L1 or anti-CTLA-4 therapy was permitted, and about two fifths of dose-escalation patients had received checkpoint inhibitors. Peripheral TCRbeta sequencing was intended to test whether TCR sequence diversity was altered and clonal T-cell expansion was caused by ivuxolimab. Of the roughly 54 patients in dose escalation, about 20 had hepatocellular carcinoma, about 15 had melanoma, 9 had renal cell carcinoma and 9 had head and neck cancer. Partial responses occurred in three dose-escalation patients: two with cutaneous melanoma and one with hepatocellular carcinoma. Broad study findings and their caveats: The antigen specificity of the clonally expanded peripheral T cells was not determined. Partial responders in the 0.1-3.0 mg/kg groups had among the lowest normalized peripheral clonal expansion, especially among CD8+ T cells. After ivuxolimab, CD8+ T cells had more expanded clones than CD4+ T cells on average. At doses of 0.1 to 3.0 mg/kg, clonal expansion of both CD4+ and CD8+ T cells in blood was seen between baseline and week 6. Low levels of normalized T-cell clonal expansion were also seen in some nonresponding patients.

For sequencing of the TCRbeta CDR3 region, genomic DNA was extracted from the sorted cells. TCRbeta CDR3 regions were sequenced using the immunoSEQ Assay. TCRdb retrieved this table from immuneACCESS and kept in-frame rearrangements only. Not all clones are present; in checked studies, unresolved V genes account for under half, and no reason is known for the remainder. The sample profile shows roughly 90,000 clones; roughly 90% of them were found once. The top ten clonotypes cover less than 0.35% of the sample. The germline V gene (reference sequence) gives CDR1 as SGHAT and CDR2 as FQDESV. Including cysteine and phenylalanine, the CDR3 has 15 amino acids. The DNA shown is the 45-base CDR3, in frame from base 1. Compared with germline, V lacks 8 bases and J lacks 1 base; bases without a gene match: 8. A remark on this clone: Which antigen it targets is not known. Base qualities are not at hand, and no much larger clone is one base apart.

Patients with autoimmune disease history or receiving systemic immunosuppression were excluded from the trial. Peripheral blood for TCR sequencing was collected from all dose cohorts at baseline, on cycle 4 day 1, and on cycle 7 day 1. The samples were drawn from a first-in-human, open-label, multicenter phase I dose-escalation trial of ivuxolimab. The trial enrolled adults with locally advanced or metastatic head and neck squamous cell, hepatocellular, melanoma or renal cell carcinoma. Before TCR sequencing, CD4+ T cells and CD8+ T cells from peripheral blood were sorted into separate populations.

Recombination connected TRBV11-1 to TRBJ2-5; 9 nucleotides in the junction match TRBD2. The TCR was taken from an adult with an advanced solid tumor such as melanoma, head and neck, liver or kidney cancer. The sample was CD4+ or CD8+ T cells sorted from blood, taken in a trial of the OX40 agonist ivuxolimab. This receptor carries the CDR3 CASQRGAGPQETQYF. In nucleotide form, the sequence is TGTGCCAGCCAGCGGGGGGCAGGCCCCCAAGAGACCCAGTACTTC.